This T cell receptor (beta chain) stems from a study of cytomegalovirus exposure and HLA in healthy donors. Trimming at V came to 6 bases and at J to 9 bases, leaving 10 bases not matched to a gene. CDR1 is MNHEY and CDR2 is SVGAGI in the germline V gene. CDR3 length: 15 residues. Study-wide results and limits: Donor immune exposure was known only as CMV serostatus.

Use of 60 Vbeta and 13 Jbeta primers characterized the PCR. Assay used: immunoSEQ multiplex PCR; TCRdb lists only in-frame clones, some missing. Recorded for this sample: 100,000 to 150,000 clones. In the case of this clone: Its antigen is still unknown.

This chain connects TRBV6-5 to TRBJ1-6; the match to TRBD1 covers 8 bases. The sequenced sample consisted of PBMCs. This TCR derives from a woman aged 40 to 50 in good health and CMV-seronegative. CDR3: CASRYARDRGSPLHF. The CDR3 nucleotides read TGTGCCAGCAGATACGCCCGCGACAGGGGTTCACCCCTCCACTTT.